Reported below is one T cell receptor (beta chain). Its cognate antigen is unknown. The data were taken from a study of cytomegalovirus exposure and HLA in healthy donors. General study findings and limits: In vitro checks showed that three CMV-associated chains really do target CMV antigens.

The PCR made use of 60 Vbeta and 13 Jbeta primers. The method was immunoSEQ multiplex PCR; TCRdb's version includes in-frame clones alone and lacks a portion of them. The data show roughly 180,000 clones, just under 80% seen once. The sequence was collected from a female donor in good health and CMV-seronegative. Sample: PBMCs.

The CDR3 coding sequence is TGTGCCAGCAGTTTAAATGGCCCAGCGGGAGGGCCGGGCGAGCAGTACTTC. Translated, it gives CASSLNGPAGGPGEQYF. V usage is TRBV27 and J usage is TRBJ2-7, with 10 bases aligning to TRBD2. Germline assignment: CDR1 MNHEY and CDR2 SMNVEV (reference sequence). The CDR3 is 17 residues long. J lost 6 bases, V lost 2 bases, and 13 bases had no gene match.